Listed here is a single T cell receptor (beta chain). Assay used: immunoSEQ multiplex PCR; TCRdb lists only in-frame clones, some missing. The table includes roughly 250,000 clones, around 85% detected once. This sample was included in a study of blood T cell repertoires in COVID-19. This clonotype originated in a woman in her 40s with active or convalescent COVID-19. The sample was peripheral blood.

The CDR3 loop reads CATSRAWTGEGNTEAFF. CDR3 coding DNA: TGTGCCACCAGCAGAGCTTGGACAGGGGAGGGGAACACTGAAGCTTTCTTT. The rearrangement links TRBV15 to TRBJ1-1, with TRBD1 matching 9 bases. Per germline, CDR1 LNHNV and CDR2 YYDKDF (reference sequence). V trimming: 1 base; J trimming: 1 base; junction bases outside the gene matches: 7. The CDR3 covers 17 residues.